Following are 28 T cell receptor beta chains from one sample sequenced in a study of PD-L1 blockade in urothelial cancer. The table came from immunoSEQ multiplex PCR; TCRdb's copy has only in-frame clones and leaves some out. Among 45,000 to 55,000 clones listed, around 86% were seen once. The time point here: peripheral blood 6 weeks after treatment start. The sample consisted of PBMCs, taken around atezolizumab (anti-PD-L1) treatment. The receptors shown here come from a man between 60 and 70 years old with urothelial cancer.

Only a few counts were recorded for this clone. The sample holds other DNA sequences that translate to the same CDR3. CDR3 nucleotides: TGTGCCAGCAGCTTACAGGGTGTAGAGACCCAGTACTTC. The encoded protein is CASSLQGVETQYF. The rearrangement joins TRBV7-9 to TRBJ2-5; TRBD1 is a possible D gene (5 bases). CDR3 length: 13 amino acids. V gave up 2 bases and J gave up 4 bases, with 8 bases separating them. Per germline, CDR1 SEHNR and CDR2 FQNEAQ (reference sequence).

The chain is built from TRBV11-2 and TRBJ1-4, with D perhaps TRBD1 (5 bases). Per the germline V gene, CDR1 is SGHAT and CDR2 is FQNNGV. The CDR3 spans 13 residues. Trimming stripped 8 bases from V and 10 bases from J, with 17 bases between. CDR3 amino acids: CASRGEGRGKLFF. The CDR3 DNA sequence: TGTGCCAGCCGCGGAGAGGGGCGGGGAAAACTGTTTTTT.

This clone showed up just a few times. The rearrangement uses TRBV15 and TRBJ2-2; 9 bases align to TRBD2. The CDR3 extends over 17 amino acids. J gave up 1 base and V 2 bases, and 5 bases lay outside the gene matches. The germline V gene encodes CDR1 LNHNV and CDR2 YYDKDF (reference sequence). CDR3 protein: CATSRTPAGGNTGELFF. The CDR3, as DNA: TGTGCCACCAGCAGAACTCCAGCGGGGGGGAACACCGGGGAGCTGTTTTTT.

The chain joins TRBV6-5 to TRBJ1-2, with a possible D match to TRBD1 (6 bases). There are 15 residues in the CDR3. Trimming pared 6 bases from V and 7 bases from J, leaving 21 bases between. Germline V gene lookup returns CDR1 MNHEY and CDR2 SVGAGI. CDR3 loop: CASRTPGQSTGGYTF. In DNA, the CDR3 is TGTGCCAGCAGAACCCCCGGACAGTCCACGGGTGGCTACACCTTC.

The chain is built from TRBV18 and TRBJ1-2; a possible D gene is TRBD1 (6 bases). The CDR3 loop spans 15 amino acids. In germline, CDR1 is KGHSH, CDR2 LQKENI. The V end was cut by 3 bases, the J end by 0 bases, with 11 bases between. The CDR3 protein is CASSPTGTTNYGYTF. CDR3 DNA: TGTGCCAGCTCACCTACCGGGACAACTAACTATGGCTACACCTTC. The variable domain in full, completed from reference TRBV18 and TRBJ1-2, reads NAGVMQNPRHLVRRRGQEARLRCSPMKGHSHVYWYRQLPEEGLKFMVYLQKENIIDESGMPKERFSAEFPKEGPSILRIQQVVRGDSAAYFCASSPTGTTNYGYTFGSGTRLTVV.

The chain combines TRBV2 with TRBJ1-5, with 10 bases aligning to TRBD1. The V segment lost 6 bases and the J segment 6 bases; nucleotides outside the gene matches: 8. The germline V gene encodes CDR1 SNHLY and CDR2 FYNNEI. CDR3 size: 15 residues. CDR3 coding DNA: TGTGCCAGCAGCGTAGACAGGGGGCGCACTCAGCCCCAGCATTTT. This gives the protein CASSVDRGRTQPQHF.

This clone showed up just once. This chain connects TRBV5-6 to TRBJ1-1; 11 bases are shared with TRBD1. This CDR3 region has 14 residues. Germline trimming cut 4 bases from V and 4 bases from J; bases unmatched to any gene: 3. Looked up from germline, CDR1 is SGHDT and CDR2 is YYEEEE. CDR3 protein: CASSGDRGFTEAFF. DNA of the CDR3: TGTGCCAGCAGCGGGGACAGGGGGTTCACTGAAGCTTTCTTT.

This chain uses TRBV6-1 with TRBJ1-2; TRBD1 matches at 9 bases. The CDR3 runs 14 residues. CDR1 MNHNS and CDR2 SASEGT come from the germline V gene. Losses at the gene ends were 4 bases for V and 3 bases for J; bases not matched to a gene: 3. The chain's CDR3 is CASSVDRGDYGYTF. CDR3 DNA: TGTGCCAGCAGTGTCGACAGGGGGGACTATGGCTACACCTTC.

The V gene is TRBV9, the J gene TRBJ1-4; D unresolved. The V gene's germline CDR1 is SGDLS and CDR2 YYNGEE. This CDR3 is 15 amino acids long. V lost 0 bases to trimming and J lost 0 bases, with 6 bases between them. The CDR3 loop reads CASSVGVATNEKLFF. The CDR3 DNA follows: TGTGCCAGCAGCGTAGGAGTTGCAACTAATGAAAAACTGTTTTTT.

V usage is TRBV11-2 and J usage is TRBJ1-5; D is uncertain. Trimming stripped 3 bases from V and 7 bases from J, with 7 bases between. The length of the CDR3 is 12 residues. Per germline, CDR1 SGHAT and CDR2 FQNNGV. This CDR3 reads CASSFYNQPQHF. In DNA, the CDR3 is TGTGCCAGCAGCTTCTATAACCAGCCCCAGCATTTT. The complete variable domain, with remaining parts taken from reference TRBV11-2 and TRBJ1-5, reads EAGVAQSPRYKIIEKRQSVAFWCNPISGHATLYWYQQILGQGPKLLIQFQNNGVVDDSQLPKDRFSAERLKGVDSTLKIQPAKLEDSAVYLCASSFYNQPQHFGDGTRLSIL.

This clone appeared once. This chain joins TRBV11-1 and TRBJ2-2; 7 bases align to TRBD1. The CDR3 contains 16 residues. CDR1 and CDR2 (germline): SGHAT, FQDESV (reference sequence). Trimming removed 3 bases from V and 1 base from J; junction bases left unmatched: 5. CDR3 amino acids: CASSFLTGWNTGELFF. DNA for the CDR3: TGTGCCAGCAGCTTTTTGACAGGGTGGAACACCGGGGAGCTGTTTTTT.

This clone was recorded only once. The chain carries TRBV30 and TRBJ1-6; weak D call: TRBD1 (6 bases). The CDR3 contains 15 residues. V was shortened by 5 bases and J by 0 bases, with 11 bases between the two germline ends. In germline, CDR1 is GTSNPN, CDR2 SVGIG (reference sequence). The CDR3 here is CAWSTGSSYNSPLHF. CDR3 coding DNA: TGTGCCTGGTCGACAGGAAGCTCCTATAATTCACCCCTCCACTTT.

V usage is TRBV12-5 and J usage is TRBJ2-5; TRBD2 matches at 13 bases. The CDR3 contains 17 residues. The ends lost 1 base at V and 0 bases at J; junction bases unmatched: 2. Germline CDR1 reads LGHNT; CDR2 reads FRNRAP. For the CDR3, the DNA is TGTGCTAGTGGTTTGGGACTAGCGGGGGGCTACCAAGAGACCCAGTACTTC. The encoded protein is CASGLGLAGGYQETQYF.

This chain links TRBV5-1 with TRBJ2-1; TRBD2 matches at 14 bases. The V segment lost 4 bases and the J segment 0 bases; nucleotides outside the gene matches: 9. The V gene's germline CDR1 is SGHRS and CDR2 YFSETQ. The CDR3 has 19 amino acids. The CDR3 reads CASSQGTSGGLSSYNEQFF. For the CDR3, the DNA is TGCGCCAGCAGCCAAGGGACTAGCGGGGGCCTAAGCTCCTACAATGAGCAGTTCTTC.

The rearrangement uses TRBV19 and TRBJ1-5; 9 bases agree with TRBD1. CDR3 length equals 17 residues. V was clipped by 0 bases and J by 3 bases; unmatched bases: 6. Germline V gene sequence: CDR1 LNHDA, CDR2 SQIVND (reference sequence). CDR3 sequence (DNA): TGTGCCAGTAGTATAGATCTGGGACAGGGCGACAATCAGCCCCAGCATTTT. Residues: CASSIDLGQGDNQPQHF.

The CDR3 sequence: CASSPPAGNRGNYGYTF. The CDR3 DNA is TGTGCCAGCAGTCCCCCAGCCGGGAACAGGGGGAACTATGGCTACACCTTC. This rearrangement joins TRBV28 to TRBJ1-2; TRBD1 matches 8 bases. V lost 5 bases to trimming and J lost 2 bases; unmatched junction nucleotides: 13. Germline V lookup: CDR1 MDHEN, CDR2 SYDVKM. The CDR3 sequence is 17 residues long.

The chain combines TRBV7-2 with TRBJ1-1; 7 nucleotides align to TRBD1. The J segment lost 5 bases and the V segment lost 4 bases, leaving 10 bases of the junction unmatched. Germline values: CDR1 SGHTA, CDR2 FQGNSA. The CDR3 length is 15 residues. In nucleotides, the CDR3 is TGTGCCAGCAGCTCGCAGACAGGGAGTTCGACTGAAGCTTTCTTT. It translates to CASSSQTGSSTEAFF.

In this sample, this clone turned up once. The gene calls are TRBV11-2 and TRBJ2-5; D remains unclear. The CDR3 is made up of 13 amino acids. Trimming took off 3 bases at V and 5 bases at J, with 10 bases between the two ends. Germline V gene sequence: CDR1 SGHAT, CDR2 FQNNGV. The CDR3 loop is CASSLSTAETQYF. The CDR3 DNA reads TGTGCCAGCAGCTTGTCCACTGCTGAGACCCAGTACTTC.

The chain is built from TRBV30 and TRBJ2-2; 8 positions agree with TRBD2. The V gene end was trimmed by 7 bases and the J gene end by 4 bases; junction bases not matched to a gene: 5. Germline V lookup: CDR1 GTSNPN, CDR2 SVGIG (reference sequence). The CDR3 extends over 13 amino acids. This CDR3 reads CASSAGGTGELFF. The CDR3 DNA reads as TGTGCCTCGTCGGCGGGGGGCACCGGGGAGCTGTTTTTT.

The chain combines TRBV5-6 with TRBJ1-1; D perhaps matches TRBD1 (5 bases). Per the germline V gene, CDR1 is SGHDT and CDR2 is YYEEEE. The CDR3 covers 15 residues. Trimming left V 4 bases short and J 1 base short, with 14 bases between. CDR3 DNA sequence: TGTGCCAGCAGCCCAGTCGGCAGGGAGAACACTGAAGCTTTCTTT. Translation: CASSPVGRENTEAFF.

The chain has TRBV7-2 and TRBJ2-3; 9 bases line up with TRBD2. The V and J ends lost 2 bases and 7 bases, in that order; junction bases with no gene match: 7. Germline V gene lookup returns CDR1 SGHTA and CDR2 FQGNSA. CDR3 length equals 15 residues. CDR3 sequence reads: CASSLKGGGANTQYF. In DNA, the CDR3 is TGTGCCAGCAGCTTAAAAGGCGGGGGGGCGAATACGCAGTATTTT.

The chain carries TRBV30 and TRBJ2-3, with TRBD2 matching over 8 bases. From germline, CDR1 is GTSNPN and CDR2 SVGIG (reference sequence). Trimming took 6 bases from V and 5 from J; bases not matched to a gene: 10. The CDR3 is made up of 14 amino acids. The CDR3 reads CACFGGGRGDTQYF. Written as DNA, the CDR3 is TGTGCCTGCTTCGGCGGGGGGAGGGGAGATACGCAGTATTTT.

The chain recombines TRBV9 with TRBJ1-2; D is perhaps TRBD1 (6 bases). The germline V and J ends were trimmed by 0 bases and 8 bases, with 11 bases remaining between them. The V gene's germline CDR1 is SGDLS and CDR2 YYNGEE. CDR3 length: 13 residues. CDR3 in DNA: TGTGCCAGCAGCGTAGGGGGCAGGGGCGGCTACACCTTC. Encoded protein: CASSVGGRGGYTF.

This chain links TRBV6-6 with TRBJ1-5; 7 nucleotides match TRBD1. J was trimmed by 0 bases and V by 5 bases; bases with no gene match: 1. Germline CDR1 and CDR2: MNHNY and SVGAGI (reference sequence). The CDR3 is 14 amino acids. The CDR3 spells CASSDRDSNQPQHF. The DNA of the CDR3 is TGTGCCAGCAGTGACAGGGATAGCAATCAGCCCCAGCATTTT.

CDR3 region: CASSLITAGLGSYTF. The CDR3 nucleotides are TGTGCCAGCAGCTTAATCACAGCGGGCTTAGGTAGCTACACCTTC. The chain combines TRBV7-8 with TRBJ1-2; D is ambiguous. Germline V gives CDR1 SGHVS, CDR2 FQNEAQ. Trimming took 2 bases from V and 9 from J, leaving 19 bases between them. CDR3 length equals 15 residues.

V is TRBV7-2 and J is TRBJ1-5; D is unclear. Looked up from germline, CDR1 is SGHTA and CDR2 is FQGNSA. The V end lost 5 bases, the J end lost 4 bases, and 18 bases lay between the germline ends. The CDR3 has 16 residues. The CDR3 bases are TGTGCCAGCAGCCGGGCCGCGAGCGGGTATAATCAGCCCCAGCATTTT. This codes for CASSRAASGYNQPQHF. Full variable domain (rest looked up from reference TRBV7-2 and TRBJ1-5): GAGVSQSPSNKVTEKGKDVELRCDPISGHTALYWYRQSLGQGLEFLIYFQGNSAPDKSGLPSDRFSAERTGGSVSTLTIQRTQQEDSAVYLCASSRAASGYNQPQHFGDGTRLSIL.

The rearrangement joins TRBV7-2 to TRBJ1-1; 7 nucleotides agree with TRBD1. The CDR3 has 15 residues. Germline values: CDR1 SGHTA, CDR2 FQGNSA. Unmatched junction bases numbered 8, after V lost 4 bases and J lost 3 bases. The CDR3 here is CASSWRGGFDTEAFF. DNA of the CDR3: TGTGCCAGCAGCTGGCGAGGGGGCTTTGACACTGAAGCTTTCTTT.

The chain links TRBV5-1 to TRBJ2-3, with D possibly being TRBD1 (5 bases). Germline V gene data show CDR1 as SGHRS and CDR2 as YFSETQ. The CDR3 spans 15 residues. V shed 2 bases and J shed 2 bases, with 12 bases lying between them. CDR3 sequence: CASSLSRGFTDTQYF. CDR3 sequence (DNA): TGCGCCAGCAGCTTAAGTAGGGGTTTCACAGATACGCAGTATTTT.